These 10 T cell receptor beta chains were all obtained from the same sample, sequenced in a study of vaccination effects on CD4 cells after COVID-19. Sequenced by immunoSEQ multiplex PCR; TCRdb stores in-frame clones only, minus some. Of tens of thousands of clones listed, 60% to 80% are singletons. Under the ViraFEST assay, PBMC were stimulated with viral peptide pools so that antigen-specific CD4+ T cells expanded. Sequencing was performed afterwards. Investigators separated out CD4+ T cells once around nine days of culture had passed. Recipients of the vaccine had no prior SARS-CoV-2 infection and negative nucleocapsid antibodies. Antigens for these TCRs are unknown. Sequencing used CD4+ T cells from PBMCs cultured with HCoV-OC43 spike peptides, obtained before COVID-19 vaccination. Subset in this sample: HCoV-OC43 spike overlapping peptide pool stimulation. Receptors originate from a human donor who received a COVID-19 vaccine.

The V and J genes are TRBV18 and TRBJ1-2, with 7 bases identical to TRBD1. The CDR3 length is 14 residues. In germline, CDR1 is KGHSH, CDR2 LQKENI. The trim removed 6 bases at V and 3 bases at J, leaving 7 bases unmatched. CDR3 coding DNA: TGTGCCAGCTCGTCACAGGGGCGGGACTATGGCTACACCTTC. Amino acids: CASSSQGRDYGYTF.

V is TRBV18 and J is TRBJ2-1; D is uncertain. The V end lost 2 bases, the J end lost 2 bases, and 10 bases lay between the germline ends. Germline loops: CDR1 KGHSH, CDR2 LQKENI. The CDR3 length is 15 residues. In DNA, the CDR3 is TGTGCCAGCTCACCAGGAACGGGCACCTACAATGAGCAGTTCTTC. Translating gives CASSPGTGTYNEQFF.

The chain couples TRBV19 to TRBJ1-3; the D gene is possibly TRBD1 (6 bases). The germline V gene has CDR1 LNHDA and CDR2 SQIVND (reference sequence). This CDR3 has 13 residues. V was pared by 4 bases and J by 2 bases, with 6 bases between. Written as DNA, the CDR3 is TGTGCCAGTAGTAACAGGGCTGGAAACACCATATATTTT. Its translation: CASSNRAGNTIYF.

The chain uses TRBV6-4 and TRBJ2-7, with D possibly being TRBD2 (5 bases). V was clipped by 3 bases and J by 6 bases, with 18 bases between them. Germline CDR1 is MRHNA and CDR2 is SNTAGT. The CDR3 spans 15 residues. The CDR3 sequence: CASSDGLYYSTEQYV. The CDR3 coding sequence is TGTGCCAGCAGTGATGGACTCTACTACTCGACCGAGCAGTACGTC.

This clone was seen only a few times. This rearrangement joins TRBV27 to TRBJ2-1, with D possibly being TRBD1 or TRBD2 (5 bases each). The CDR3 spans 15 residues. The germline CDR1 and CDR2 sequences are MNHEY and SMNVEV (reference sequence). Trimming removed 3 bases at V and 5 bases at J, with 14 bases between. The CDR3: CASSFTGTYNNEQFF. DNA of the CDR3: TGTGCCAGCAGTTTTACGGGGACCTACAACAATGAGCAGTTCTTC.

V gene TRBV10-3 combines with J gene TRBJ2-7, with 8 bases matching TRBD1. V was clipped by 6 bases and J by 5 bases; unmatched bases: 6. The V gene's germline CDR1 is ENHRY and CDR2 SYGVKD. The CDR3 totals 13 residues. The CDR3 loop is CAISRGQGDEQYV. The CDR3 bases are TGTGCCATCAGCAGAGGACAGGGTGACGAGCAGTACGTC.

The chain uses TRBV11-1 and TRBJ2-2; D perhaps matches TRBD2 (6 bases). Germline CDR1 reads SGHAT; CDR2 reads FQDESV (reference sequence). The germline V and J ends were trimmed by 2 bases and 2 bases, with 9 bases remaining between them. The CDR3 sequence is 15 residues long. The CDR3 loop is CASSLKGTNTGELFF. The DNA of the CDR3 is TGTGCCAGCAGCTTAAAAGGGACTAACACCGGGGAGCTGTTTTTT.

The chain joins TRBV19 to TRBJ1-6; D gene ambiguous. CDR3 size: 14 residues. Germline loops: CDR1 LNHDA, CDR2 SQIVND (reference sequence). With 5 bases removed from V and 7 bases from J, the gap between germline ends came to 12 bases. The CDR3 reads CASSPSGKNSPLHF. CDR3 DNA: TGTGCCAGTAGTCCGTCAGGAAAAAATTCACCCCTCCACTTT.

This clone appeared a single time. This sequence joins TRBV4-3 and TRBJ1-1, with D unresolved. Per the germline V gene, CDR1 is LGHNA and CDR2 is YSLEER. The ends were cut back, 3 bases at V and 4 bases at J, with 12 bases in the middle. The CDR3 length is 14 residues. This chain's CDR3 is CASSHLLEGTEAFF. The CDR3 bases are TGCGCCAGCAGCCACCTTCTTGAGGGCACTGAAGCTTTCTTT.

The chain links TRBV18 to TRBJ2-7; D is unresolved. The CDR3 length is 12 residues. From germline, CDR1 is KGHSH and CDR2 LQKENI. The V end lost 6 bases, the J end lost 3 bases, and 9 bases lay between the germline ends. The CDR3 protein is CASSETLYEQYV. The CDR3 DNA is TGTGCCAGCTCGGAGACACTCTACGAGCAGTACGTC.